This T cell receptor (beta chain) appears in the sequencing data of a study of sequential checkpoint blockade in melanoma. This clone was detected many times. Treatment denoted: randomized to nivolumab then ipilimumab (arm A) or the reverse (arm B). TCRdb keeps only in-frame clones here, not all; method: immunoSEQ multiplex PCR. Of 6,000 to 7,500 clones in the sample, about 20% were seen once. From germline, CDR1 is SGHNT and CDR2 YENEEA. Trimming took 3 bases from V and 4 from J; bases not matched to a gene: 6. CDR3 length equals 15 residues. Sequenced here: tumor tissue (inferred from file names), sampled from a patient given nivolumab and ipilimumab in sequence. The clonotype was recovered from a human donor with melanoma. J is TRBJ1-3 and V is TRBV11-3; 7 bases are shared with TRBD1. CDR3 region: CASSFDRVGGNTIYF. The CDR3 bases are TGTGCCAGCAGCTTCGACAGGGTGGGCGGAAACACCATATATTTT.